Below are 20 T cell receptor beta chains sequenced from a single sample in a study of blood T cell repertoires in COVID-19. Sequenced by immunoSEQ multiplex PCR; TCRdb stores in-frame clones only, minus some. Here the sample spans 300,000 or so clones, more than 80% being singletons. Sequencing input: PBMCs or T cells enriched from blood (not recorded which). The receptors were gathered from a woman under 40 who had recovered from COVID-19.

This chain joins TRBV29-1 and TRBJ2-7; TRBD1 aligns across 10 bases. CDR3 length: 14 amino acids. V lost 5 bases to trimming and J lost 1 base; unmatched junction nucleotides: 5. CDR1 and CDR2 from the germline V gene are SQVTM and ANQGSEA. Here the CDR3 DNA reads TGCAGCGTTATAGACAGGGGGCCTTCCTACGAGCAGTACTTC. This encodes CSVIDRGPSYEQYF.

V usage is TRBV2 and J usage is TRBJ1-5, with no clear D. The CDR3 covers 15 residues. The germline V gene has CDR1 SNHLY and CDR2 FYNNEI. Trimming removed 5 bases from V and 6 bases from J, with 17 bases in between. The CDR3 loop reads CASSPRRTGGQPQHF. CDR3 nucleotides: TGTGCCAGCAGTCCCCGTCGTACGGGAGGTCAGCCCCAGCATTTT.

The chain joins TRBV28 to TRBJ2-2; a weak D match, TRBD1 (6 bases). Germline V gene data show CDR1 as MDHEN and CDR2 as SYDVKM. Between the trimmed V and J ends, which lost 5 bases and 5 bases, there was a span of 18 bases. The CDR3 is 16 residues long. The CDR3, as DNA: TGTGCCAGCAGTCTCGCGACCGGGACACTAACCGGGGAGCTGTTTTTT. Translation gives CASSLATGTLTGELFF.

V is TRBV5-6 and J is TRBJ2-3; a weak D match, TRBD1 (6 bases). The V and J ends lost 2 bases and 6 bases respectively, with 19 bases between them. The germline CDR1 and CDR2 sequences are SGHDT and YYEEEE. The CDR3 sequence is 16 residues long. CDR3 coding DNA: TGTGCCAGCAGCTTAGCATTACAGGGTATCTTCGATACGCAGTATTTT. This codes for CASSLALQGIFDTQYF.

This CDR3 is CSAGLAGRTDTQYF. DNA for the CDR3: TGCAGCGCCGGACTAGCGGGCCGCACAGATACGCAGTATTTT. The rearrangement links TRBV29-1 to TRBJ2-3; TRBD2 aligns across 11 bases. Germline-derived CDR1 and CDR2 are SQVTM and ANQGSEA. The V and J ends lost 7 bases and 1 base, in that order; junction bases with no gene match: 4. This CDR3 region has 14 residues.

The chain joins TRBV2 to TRBJ2-2, with TRBD1 matching over 7 bases. CDR3 length equals 15 residues. Per germline, CDR1 SNHLY and CDR2 FYNNEI. The junction had 4 bases not matched to a gene; V was cut back by 4 bases and J by 2 bases. CDR3 sequence (DNA): TGTGCCAGCAGTGTAGGGACAGCAAACACCGGGGAGCTGTTTTTT. Translated: CASSVGTANTGELFF.

This chain links TRBV6-2 or TRBV6-3 with TRBJ2-1; 10 bases match TRBD1. This CDR3 has 15 residues. The J segment lost 12 bases and the V segment lost 6 bases, leaving 14 bases of the junction unmatched. CDR1 is MNHEY and CDR2 is SVGEGT in the germline V gene. The CDR3 sequence: CASSPQTGGGSSQFF. The CDR3 DNA is TGTGCCAGCAGCCCCCAGACAGGGGGCGGTTCCTCGCAGTTCTTC.

The rearrangement links TRBV30 to TRBJ2-2; D is uncertain. CDR1 is GTSNPN and CDR2 is SVGIG in the germline V gene (reference sequence). The V and J ends lost 0 bases and 2 bases respectively, with 7 bases between them. CDR3 length: 14 amino acids. CDR3 region: CAWSVQLNTGELFF. The CDR3 DNA reads TGTGCCTGGAGTGTACAACTAAACACCGGGGAGCTGTTTTTT. Variable domain in full (rest from reference TRBV30 and TRBJ2-2): SQTIHQWPATLVQPVGSPLSLECTVEGTSNPNLYWYRQAAGRGLQLLFYSVGIGQISSEVPQNLSASRPQDRQFILSSKKLLLSDSGFYLCAWSVQLNTGELFFGEGSRLTVL.

The rearrangement links TRBV20-1 to TRBJ2-7; D possibly corresponds to TRBD2 (5 bases). This CDR3 is 12 amino acids long. V lost 4 bases, J lost 4 bases, and 11 bases lay in between. Germline loops: CDR1 DFQATT, CDR2 SNEGSKA (reference sequence). CDR3 sequence reads: CSANDERYEQYF. CDR3 nucleotides: TGCAGTGCTAATGATGAGCGGTACGAGCAGTACTTC.

This chain uses TRBV25-1 with TRBJ1-5, with 8 bases matching TRBD1. Losses at the gene ends were 2 bases for V and 4 bases for J; bases not matched to a gene: 7. Germline CDR1 MGHDK, CDR2 SYGVNS. This CDR3 is 16 amino acids long. CDR3 in DNA: TGTGCCAGCAGTGAACCAGGGGGCACAGGGAATCAGCCCCAGCATTTT. Its protein product is CASSEPGGTGNQPQHF.

The chain joins TRBV4-1 to TRBJ2-1, with D tentatively TRBD2 (5 bases). This CDR3 is built from 16 residues. Per the germline V gene, CDR1 is MGHRA and CDR2 is YSYEKL. V was trimmed by 2 bases and J by 3 bases, leaving 14 bases between them. This CDR3 reads CASSQPIMRDYNEQFF. The CDR3 DNA sequence: TGCGCCAGCAGCCAACCGATAATGAGGGACTACAATGAGCAGTTCTTC.

This sequence joins TRBV4-1 and TRBJ2-1, with D perhaps TRBD2 (5 bases). V lost 1 base, J lost 4 bases, and 14 bases lay in between. This CDR3 contains 16 residues. Germline CDR1 is MGHRA and CDR2 is YSYEKL. The CDR3 region is CASSQVRISAYNEQFF. CDR3 nucleotide sequence: TGCGCCAGCAGCCAAGTGCGGATTAGCGCTTACAATGAGCAGTTCTTC.

The genes are TRBV3-1 (or the pseudogene TRBV3-2) and TRBJ2-5; 10 bases match TRBD2. Germline V gene sequence: CDR1 LGHDT, CDR2 YNNKEL (reference sequence). Trimming removed 1 base from V and 5 bases from J; junction bases left unmatched: 7. The CDR3 covers 16 residues. CDR3 loop: CASSQGLAGPSETQYF. The CDR3 nucleotides are TGTGCCAGCAGCCAAGGACTAGCGGGCCCGTCGGAGACCCAGTACTTC.

This rearrangement joins TRBV11-2 to TRBJ2-5, with TRBD1 as a possible D gene (6 bases). The length of the CDR3 is 14 residues. Trimming stripped 5 bases from V and 1 base from J, with 11 bases between. Germline V CDR1 and CDR2: SGHAT, FQNNGV. The CDR3 region has the DNA TGTGCCAGCAGCCCCACAGGGATCCAAGAGACCCAGTACTTC. It translates to CASSPTGIQETQYF.

The chain combines TRBV2 with TRBJ1-2; D is unclear. CDR1 SNHLY and CDR2 FYNNEI come from the germline V gene. Trimming removed 3 bases at V and 13 bases at J, with 18 bases between. The CDR3 totals 13 residues. CDR3 residues: CASSEELRTGGTF. In DNA, the CDR3 is TGTGCCAGCAGTGAGGAACTAAGGACCGGAGGCACCTTC.

As for this clone: Other DNA sequences in this specimen translate into the identical CDR3. The chain joins TRBV11-2 to TRBJ2-1, with 14 bases fitting TRBD2. There are 16 residues in the CDR3. Germline V CDR1 and CDR2: SGHAT, FQNNGV. The J segment lost 6 bases and the V segment lost 1 base, leaving 2 bases of the junction unmatched. Written as DNA, the CDR3 is TGTGCCAGCAGCTTAGTTGGGACTAGCGGGGGCAATGAGCAGTTCTTC. Encoded protein: CASSLVGTSGGNEQFF.

The V and J genes are TRBV3-1 (or the pseudogene TRBV3-2) and TRBJ1-6; D remains ambiguous. V lost 1 base and J 8 bases, leaving 9 bases between the germline ends. In germline, CDR1 is LGHDT, CDR2 YNNKEL (reference sequence). The CDR3 is made up of 14 amino acids. The chain's CDR3 is CASSQGEGYSPLHF. The CDR3 region has the DNA TGTGCCAGCAGCCAAGGAGAGGGATATTCACCCCTCCACTTT.

This clone was observed once. The chain links TRBV9 to TRBJ1-4; no clear D gene. V was trimmed by 3 bases and J by 7 bases, leaving 16 bases between them. This CDR3 has 15 residues. CDR1 and CDR2 (germline): SGDLS, YYNGEE. The CDR3 protein is CASSADREWGEKLFF. The CDR3 DNA follows: TGTGCCAGCAGCGCAGACCGGGAATGGGGTGAAAAACTGTTTTTT.

This sequence joins TRBV7-6 and TRBJ2-3; 9 bases align to TRBD2. With V trimmed by 5 bases and J by 0 bases, 3 bases remained unmatched. This CDR3 has 15 amino acids. Per germline, CDR1 SGHVS and CDR2 FNYEAQ. DNA for the CDR3: TGTGCCAGCAGCCTAACTAGCGGGAGCACAGATACGCAGTATTTT. It codes for CASSLTSGSTDTQYF.

This clone was detected many times. V is TRBV2 and J is TRBJ1-6, with D perhaps matching TRBD1 (5 bases). Germline V gene lookup returns CDR1 SNHLY and CDR2 FYNNEI. The CDR3 contains 17 residues. Between the trimmed V and J ends, which lost 2 bases and 0 bases, there was a span of 11 bases. CDR3 nucleotides: TGTGCCAGCAGTGAAAAGGGGCTAGGCTCCTATAATTCACCCCTCCACTTT. It yields the protein CASSEKGLGSYNSPLHF.